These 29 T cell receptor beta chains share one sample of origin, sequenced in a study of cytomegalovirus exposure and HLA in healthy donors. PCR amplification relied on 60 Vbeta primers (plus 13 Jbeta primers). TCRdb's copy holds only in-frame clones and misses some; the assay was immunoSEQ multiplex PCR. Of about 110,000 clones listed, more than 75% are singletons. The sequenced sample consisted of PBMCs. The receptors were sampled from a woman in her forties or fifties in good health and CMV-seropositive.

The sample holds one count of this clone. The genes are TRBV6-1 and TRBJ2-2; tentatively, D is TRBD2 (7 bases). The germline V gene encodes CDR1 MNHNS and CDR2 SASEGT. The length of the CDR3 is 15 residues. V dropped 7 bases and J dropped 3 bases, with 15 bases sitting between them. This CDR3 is CASKLGGADTGELFF. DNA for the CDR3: TGTGCCAGCAAGTTAGGGGGGGCCGACACCGGGGAGCTGTTTTTT.

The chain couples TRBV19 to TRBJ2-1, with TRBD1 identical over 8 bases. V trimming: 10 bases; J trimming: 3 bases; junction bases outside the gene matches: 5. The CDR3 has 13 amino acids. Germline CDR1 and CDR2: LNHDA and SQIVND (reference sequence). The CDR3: CATTGQDYNEQFF. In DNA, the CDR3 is TGTGCCACCACGGGACAGGACTACAATGAGCAGTTCTTC.

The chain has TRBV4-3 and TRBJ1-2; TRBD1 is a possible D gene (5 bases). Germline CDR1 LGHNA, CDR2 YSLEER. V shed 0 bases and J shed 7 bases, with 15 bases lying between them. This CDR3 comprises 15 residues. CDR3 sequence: CASSQEVTVSLGYTF. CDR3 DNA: TGCGCCAGCAGCCAAGAAGTGACAGTTTCGCTTGGCTACACCTTC.

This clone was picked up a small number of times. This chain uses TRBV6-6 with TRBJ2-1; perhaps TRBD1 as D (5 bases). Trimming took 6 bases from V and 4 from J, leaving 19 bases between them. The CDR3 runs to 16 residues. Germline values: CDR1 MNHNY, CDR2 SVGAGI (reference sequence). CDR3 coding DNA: TGTGCCAGCAGCCTCCCCCTTCAGGGCATGTACAATGAGCAGTTCTTC. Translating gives CASSLPLQGMYNEQFF.

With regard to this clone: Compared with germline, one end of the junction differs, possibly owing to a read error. This CDR3 is CAWSVGAGRCF. CDR3 sequence (DNA): TGTGCCTGGAGTGTAGGGGCAGGCAGATGTTTC. The V call is TRBV30, the J call TRBJ1-2; a weak D match, TRBD1 (5 bases). Germline CDR1 and CDR2: GTSNPN and SVGIG (reference sequence). The CDR3 sequence is 11 residues long.

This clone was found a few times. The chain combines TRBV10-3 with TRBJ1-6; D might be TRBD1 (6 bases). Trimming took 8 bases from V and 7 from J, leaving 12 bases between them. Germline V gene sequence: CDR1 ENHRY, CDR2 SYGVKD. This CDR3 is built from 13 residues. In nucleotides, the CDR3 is TGTGCCATCGGGGGGGCAGTCAATTCACCCCTCCACTTT. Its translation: CAIGGAVNSPLHF.

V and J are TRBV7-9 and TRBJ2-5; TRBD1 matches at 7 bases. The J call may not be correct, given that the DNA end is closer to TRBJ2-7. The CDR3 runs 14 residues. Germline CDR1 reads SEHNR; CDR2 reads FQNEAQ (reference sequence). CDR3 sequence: CASSLARDSYEQYF. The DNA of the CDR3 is TGTGCCAGCAGCTTAGCGAGGGACAGCTACGAGCAGTACTTC.

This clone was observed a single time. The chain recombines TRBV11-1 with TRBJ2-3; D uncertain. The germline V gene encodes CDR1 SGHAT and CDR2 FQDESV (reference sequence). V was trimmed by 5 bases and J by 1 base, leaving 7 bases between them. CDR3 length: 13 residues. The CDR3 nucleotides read TGTGCCAGCAGCCCCTATCGCACAGATACGCAGTATTTT. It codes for CASSPYRTDTQYF.

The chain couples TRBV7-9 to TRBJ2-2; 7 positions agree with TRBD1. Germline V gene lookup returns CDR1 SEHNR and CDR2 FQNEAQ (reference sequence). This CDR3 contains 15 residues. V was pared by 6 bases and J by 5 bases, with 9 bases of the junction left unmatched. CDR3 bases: TGTGCCAGCAGGTACTCGACAGGGCCTACCGGGGAGCTGTTTTTT. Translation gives CASRYSTGPTGELFF.

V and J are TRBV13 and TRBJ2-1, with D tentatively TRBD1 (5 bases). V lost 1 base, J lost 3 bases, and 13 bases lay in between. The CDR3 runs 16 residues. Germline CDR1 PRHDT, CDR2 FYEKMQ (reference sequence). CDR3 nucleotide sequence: TGTGCCAGCAGCTTAGCTTCGCAGGGTTACTACAATGAGCAGTTCTTC. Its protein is CASSLASQGYYNEQFF.

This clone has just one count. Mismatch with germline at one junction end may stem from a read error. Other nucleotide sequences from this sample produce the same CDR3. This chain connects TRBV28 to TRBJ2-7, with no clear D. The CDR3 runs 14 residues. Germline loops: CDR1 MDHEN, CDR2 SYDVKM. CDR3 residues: CASSLEAETYEQYF. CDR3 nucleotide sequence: TGCGCCAGCAGTTTAGAGGCAGAAACCTACGAGCAGTACTTC. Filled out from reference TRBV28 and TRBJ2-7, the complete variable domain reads DVKVTQSSRYLVKRTGEKVFLECVQDMDHENMFWYRQDPGLGLRLIYFSYDVKMKEKGDIPEGYSVSREKKERFSLILESASTNQTSMYLCASSLEAETYEQYFGPGTRLTVT.

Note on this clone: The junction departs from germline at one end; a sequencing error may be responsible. The CDR3 loop is CSSSSRNQPQHF. CDR3 sequence (DNA): TGTTCCAGCAGCTCGCGGAATCAGCCCCAGCATTTT. This chain joins TRBV7-9 and TRBJ1-5; D unclear. The germline V gene encodes CDR1 SEHNR and CDR2 FQNEAQ (reference sequence). The CDR3 covers 12 residues.

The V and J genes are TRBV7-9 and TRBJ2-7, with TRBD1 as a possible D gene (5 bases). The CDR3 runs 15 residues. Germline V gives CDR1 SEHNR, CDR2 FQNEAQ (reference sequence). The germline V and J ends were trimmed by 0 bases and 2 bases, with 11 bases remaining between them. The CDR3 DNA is TGTGCCAGCAGCTTAGCGCAGGGCCTGACCTACGAGCAGTACTTC. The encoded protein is CASSLAQGLTYEQYF.

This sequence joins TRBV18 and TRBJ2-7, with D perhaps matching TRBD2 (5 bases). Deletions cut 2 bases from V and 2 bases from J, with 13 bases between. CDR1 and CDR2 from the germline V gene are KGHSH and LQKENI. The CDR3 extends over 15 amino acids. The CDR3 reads CASSPSRVLTYEQYF. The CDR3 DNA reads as TGTGCCAGCTCACCATCGCGGGTCCTAACCTACGAGCAGTACTTC.

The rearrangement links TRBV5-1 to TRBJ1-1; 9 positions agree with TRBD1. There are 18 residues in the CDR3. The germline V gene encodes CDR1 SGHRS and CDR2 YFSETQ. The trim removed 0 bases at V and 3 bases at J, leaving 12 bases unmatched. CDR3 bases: TGCGCCAGCAGCTTGGAGGGGACAGGGAGAGGAAGGGACACTGAAGCTTTCTTT. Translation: CASSLEGTGRGRDTEAFF.

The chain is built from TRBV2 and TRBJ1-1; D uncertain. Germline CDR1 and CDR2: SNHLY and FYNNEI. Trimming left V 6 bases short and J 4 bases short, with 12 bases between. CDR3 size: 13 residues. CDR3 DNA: TGTGCCAGCAGCCCCCGTCGAGGCACTGAAGCTTTCTTT. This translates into CASSPRRGTEAFF.

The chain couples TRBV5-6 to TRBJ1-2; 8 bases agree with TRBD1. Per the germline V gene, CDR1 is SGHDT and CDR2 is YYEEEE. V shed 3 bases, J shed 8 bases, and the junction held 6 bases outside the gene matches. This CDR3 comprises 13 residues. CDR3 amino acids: CASSSQGAQGYTF. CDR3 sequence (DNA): TGTGCCAGCAGCTCCCAGGGGGCGCAGGGCTACACCTTC. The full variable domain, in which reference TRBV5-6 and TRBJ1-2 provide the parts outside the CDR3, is DAGVTQSPTHLIKTRGQQVTLRCSPKSGHDTVSWYQQALGQGPQFIFQYYEEEERQRGNFPDRFSGHQFPNYSSELNVNALLLGDSALYLCASSSQGAQGYTFGSGTRLTVV.

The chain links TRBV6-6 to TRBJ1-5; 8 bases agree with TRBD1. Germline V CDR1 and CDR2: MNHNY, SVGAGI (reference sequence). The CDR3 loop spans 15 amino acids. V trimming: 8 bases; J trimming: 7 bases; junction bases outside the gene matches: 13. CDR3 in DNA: TGTGCCAGCGGCTACCTTCAGGGGGCTGGACAGCCCCAGCATTTT. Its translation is CASGYLQGAGQPQHF.

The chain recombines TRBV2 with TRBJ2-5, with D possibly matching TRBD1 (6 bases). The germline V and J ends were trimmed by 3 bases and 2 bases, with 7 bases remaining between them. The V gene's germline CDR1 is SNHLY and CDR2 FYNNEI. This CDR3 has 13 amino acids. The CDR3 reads CASSDGQQETQYF. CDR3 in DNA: TGTGCCAGCAGTGACGGACAGCAAGAGACCCAGTACTTC. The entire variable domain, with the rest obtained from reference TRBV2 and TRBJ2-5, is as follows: EPEVTQTPSHQVTQMGQEVILRCVPISNHLYFYWYRQILGQKVEFLVSFYNNEISEKSEIFDDQFSVERPDGSNFTLKIRSTKLEDSAMYFCASSDGQQETQYFGPGTRLLVL.

CDR3 DNA sequence: TGTGCCAGCAGTTTATTCCGTGGAACTAGCGGGGGCCGCAGTAGCACCGGGGAGCTGTTTTTT. Its translation: CASSLFRGTSGGRSSTGELFF. The chain links TRBV28 to TRBJ2-2; 11 bases map to TRBD2. J gave up 4 bases and V 1 base, and 17 bases lay outside the gene matches. From germline, CDR1 is MDHEN and CDR2 SYDVKM. The CDR3 runs to 21 residues.

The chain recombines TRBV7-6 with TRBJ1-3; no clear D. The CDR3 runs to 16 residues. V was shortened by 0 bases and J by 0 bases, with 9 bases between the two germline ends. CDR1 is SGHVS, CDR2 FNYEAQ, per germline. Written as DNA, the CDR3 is TGTGCCAGCAGCTTAGCGATGAGTACCTCTGGAAACACCATATATTTT. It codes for CASSLAMSTSGNTIYF.

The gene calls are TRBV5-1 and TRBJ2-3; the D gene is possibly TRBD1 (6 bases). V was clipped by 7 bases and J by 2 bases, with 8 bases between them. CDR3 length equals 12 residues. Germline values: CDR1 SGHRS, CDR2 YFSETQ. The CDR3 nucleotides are TGCGCCAGCGGGGACATCACAGATACGCAGTATTTT. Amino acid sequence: CASGDITDTQYF.

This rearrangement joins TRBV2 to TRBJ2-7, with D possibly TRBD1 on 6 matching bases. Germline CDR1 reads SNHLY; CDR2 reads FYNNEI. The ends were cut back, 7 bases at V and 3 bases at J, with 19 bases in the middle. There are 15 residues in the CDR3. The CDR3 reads CASTEGGTYLYEQYF. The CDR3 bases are TGTGCCAGCACCGAAGGGGGAACGTATCTCTACGAGCAGTACTTC.

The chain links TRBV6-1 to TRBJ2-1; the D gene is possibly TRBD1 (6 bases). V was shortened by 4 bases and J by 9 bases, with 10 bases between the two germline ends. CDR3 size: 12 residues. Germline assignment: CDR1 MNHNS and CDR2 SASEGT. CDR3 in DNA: TGTGCCAGCAGTGGGGCAGGGGTTGAGCAGTTCTTC. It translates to CASSGAGVEQFF.

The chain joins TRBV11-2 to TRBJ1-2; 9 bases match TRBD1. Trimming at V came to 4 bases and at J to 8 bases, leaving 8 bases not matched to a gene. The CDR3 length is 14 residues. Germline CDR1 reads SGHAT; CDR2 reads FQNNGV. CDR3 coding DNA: TGTGCCAGCAGCTCGGGACAGGGTGTTTACGGCTACACCTTC. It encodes CASSSGQGVYGYTF.

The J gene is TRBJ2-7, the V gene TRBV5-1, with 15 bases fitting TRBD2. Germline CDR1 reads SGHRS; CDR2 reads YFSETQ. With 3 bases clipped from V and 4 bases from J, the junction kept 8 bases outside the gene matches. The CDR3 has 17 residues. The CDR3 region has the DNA TGCGCCAGCAGCTATGGGACTAGCGGGGGGATATTATACGAGCAGTACTTC. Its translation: CASSYGTSGGILYEQYF.

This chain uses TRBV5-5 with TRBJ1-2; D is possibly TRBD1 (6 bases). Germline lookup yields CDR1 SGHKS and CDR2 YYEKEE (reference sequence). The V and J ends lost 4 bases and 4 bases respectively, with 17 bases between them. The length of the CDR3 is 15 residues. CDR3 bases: TGTGCCAGCAGCCGCACCACAGGGACGGGCTATGGCTACACCTTC. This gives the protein CASSRTTGTGYGYTF.

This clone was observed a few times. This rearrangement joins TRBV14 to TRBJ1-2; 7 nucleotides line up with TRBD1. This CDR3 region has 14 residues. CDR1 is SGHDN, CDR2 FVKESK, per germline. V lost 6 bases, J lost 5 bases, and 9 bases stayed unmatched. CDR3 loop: CASSPGTEEYGYTF. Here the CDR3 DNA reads TGTGCCAGCAGTCCCGGGACAGAAGAATATGGCTACACCTTC.

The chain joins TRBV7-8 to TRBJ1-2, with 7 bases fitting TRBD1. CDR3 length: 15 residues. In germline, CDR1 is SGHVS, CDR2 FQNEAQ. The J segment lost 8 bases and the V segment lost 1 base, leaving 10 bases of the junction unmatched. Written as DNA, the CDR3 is TGTGCCAGCAGCTTAGTGGGAGACAGGGAAAAGGGCTACACCTTC. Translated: CASSLVGDREKGYTF.